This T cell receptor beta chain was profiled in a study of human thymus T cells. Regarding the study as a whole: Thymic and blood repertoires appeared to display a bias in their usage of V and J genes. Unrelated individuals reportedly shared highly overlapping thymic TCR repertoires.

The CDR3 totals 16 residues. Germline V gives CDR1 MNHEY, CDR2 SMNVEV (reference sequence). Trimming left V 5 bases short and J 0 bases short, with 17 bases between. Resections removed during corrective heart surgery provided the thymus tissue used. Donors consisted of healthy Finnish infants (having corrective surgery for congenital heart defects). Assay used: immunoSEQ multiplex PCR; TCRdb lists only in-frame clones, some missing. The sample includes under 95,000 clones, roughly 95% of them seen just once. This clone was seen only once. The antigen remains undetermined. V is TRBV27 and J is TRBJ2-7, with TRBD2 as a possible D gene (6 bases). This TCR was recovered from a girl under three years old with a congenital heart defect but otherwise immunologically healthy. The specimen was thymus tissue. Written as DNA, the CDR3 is TGTGCCAGCAGTCCAACCCATAGCGGTAGCTCCTACGAGCAGTACTTC. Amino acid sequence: CASSPTHSGSSYEQYF.